The 29 T cell receptor beta chains below come from one sample, sequenced in a study of regulatory T cells in long-lasting Graves disease. Building the TCR beta libraries relied on iRepertoire HTBI primers, and CDR3 regions underwent Arm-PCR. TCRdb passed the multiplex PCR reads through MiXCR, listing each CDR3 protein once. The data hold fewer than 450,000 distinct CDR3 sequences, with 20% to 30% observed a single time. Stated time point: persistent/refractory GD, antithyroid drugs over 5 years with positive TRAb. PBMC-extracted RNA yielded the TCR library. The sequenced sample was peripheral blood mononuclear cells (PBMCs), obtained when the disease was refractory, from a patient treated with antithyroid drugs. Receptors originate from a female donor with Graves disease.

The chain links TRBV4-3 to TRBJ2-1; TRBD1 matches at 10 bases. Near its end, the DNA agrees better with TRBJ2-5, so the J call may be wrong. The CDR3 is made up of 15 amino acids. The V gene's germline CDR1 is LGHNA and CDR2 YSLEER. The CDR3 DNA is TGCGCCAGCAGCCAAGGGGGACAGGGGATAAAGACCCAGTACTTC. Translated, it gives CASSQGGQGIKTQYF.

This clonotype was picked up a small number of times. This chain connects TRBV20-1 to TRBJ1-1, with no clear D. CDR1 and CDR2 from the germline V gene are DFQATT and SNEGSKA (reference sequence). Trimming took off 4 bases at V and 1 base at J, with 10 bases between the two ends. The CDR3 has 13 amino acids. The CDR3 region is CSAIRTANTEAFF. The CDR3 nucleotides read TGCAGTGCTATCCGCACGGCGAACACTGAAGCTTTCTTT.

This rearrangement joins TRBV6-2 or TRBV6-3 to TRBJ1-2; D remains ambiguous. Germline V gene lookup returns CDR1 MNHEY and CDR2 SVGEGT. This CDR3 is 13 amino acids long. Trimming took off 8 bases at V and 0 bases at J, with 10 bases between the two ends. CDR3 nucleotides: TGTGCCAGCGCGCCAGCAGCTAACTATGGCTACACCTTC. Protein sequence: CASAPAANYGYTF.

Comment on this clonotype: At one end the junction does not follow the germline gene, possibly because of a read error. CDR3 region: CSGLQGAPTYKQYF. In DNA form, the CDR3 reads TGCAGTGGCCTACAGGGGGCGCCGACCTACAAGCAGTACTTC. V and J are TRBV20-1 and TRBJ2-7, with 9 bases matching TRBD1. CDR3 length: 14 amino acids. Germline CDR1 is DFQATT and CDR2 is SNEGSKA (reference sequence).

V is TRBV6-2 or TRBV6-3 and J is TRBJ2-2; TRBD1 aligns across 10 bases. CDR3 size: 15 residues. Germline V lookup: CDR1 MNHEY, CDR2 SVGEGT. After removal of 6 bases from V and 5 bases from J, the junction contained 6 bases not matched to a gene. The CDR3 region has the DNA TGTGCCAGCAGAACGGGACAGGGGAGGACCGGGGAGCTGTTTTTT. It is translated as CASRTGQGRTGELFF.

With respect to this clonotype: The missing conserved phenylalanine or tryptophan at the end of this CDR3 makes a read error likely. This chain connects TRBV2 to TRBJ1-5; possible D gene TRBD1, 6 bases. The CDR3 covers 14 residues. Germline V gene data show CDR1 as SNHLY and CDR2 as FYNNEI. The V end lost 4 bases, the J end lost 7 bases, and 14 bases lay between the germline ends. The CDR3 sequence is CASSGGQRSQPQHL. CDR3 DNA sequence: TGTGCCAGCAGTGGGGGGCAGCGCAGCCAGCCCCAGCATCTT.

This clonotype was recorded at least ten times. The genes are TRBV13 and TRBJ1-1; 8 bases align to TRBD1. Germline CDR1 is PRHDT and CDR2 is FYEKMQ (reference sequence). This CDR3 has 14 residues. Trimming cost V 4 bases and J 3 bases; bases outside gene matches: 4. As DNA, the CDR3 is TGTGCCAGCAGCTGGTCGACAGGGGACACTGAAGCTTTCTTT. Its protein product is CASSWSTGDTEAFF.

In its sample, this clonotype was seen many times. CDR3 loop: CASSPQAEAFF. CDR3 DNA sequence: TGTGCCAGCTCACCACAGGCCGAAGCTTTCTTT. The chain employs TRBV18 and TRBJ1-1; D is unclear. Deletions cut 1 base from V and 8 bases from J, with 5 bases between. This CDR3 contains 11 residues. Per germline, CDR1 KGHSH and CDR2 LQKENI.

The chain is built from TRBV2 and TRBJ2-6; 12 bases fit TRBD2. Trimming at V came to 6 bases and at J to 1 base, leaving 16 bases not matched to a gene. Germline CDR1 reads SNHLY; CDR2 reads FYNNEI. The CDR3 contains 21 residues. The CDR3 DNA sequence: TGTGCCAGCAGGGGAGGACTAGCGGGACCCCCCGTCTGGTCTGGGGCCAACGTCCTGACTTTC. Protein: CASRGGLAGPPVWSGANVLTF.

There are many counts of this clonotype. The J gene is TRBJ2-5, the V gene TRBV12-3 or TRBV12-4, with TRBD2 identical over 8 bases. CDR3 size: 13 residues. Germline trimming cut 7 bases from V and 5 bases from J; bases unmatched to any gene: 6. This CDR3 is CASTLSGMETQYF. In DNA form, the CDR3 reads TGTGCCAGCACCCTTAGCGGGATGGAGACCCAGTACTTC.

This rearrangement joins TRBV9 to TRBJ1-4; D is uncertain. The CDR3 is 15 amino acids. CDR1 and CDR2 (germline): SGDLS, YYNGEE. V was pared by 0 bases and J by 0 bases, with 6 bases between. Here the CDR3 reads CASSVGTATNEKLFF. As DNA, the CDR3 is TGTGCCAGCAGCGTAGGCACAGCAACTAATGAAAAACTGTTTTTT. Variable domain in full (rest from reference TRBV9 and TRBJ1-4): DSGVTQTPKHLITATGQRVTLRCSPRSGDLSVYWYQQSLDQGLQFLIQYYNGEERAKGNILERFSAQQFPDLHSELNLSSLELGDSALYFCASSVGTATNEKLFFGSGTQLSVL.

This clonotype was seen more than once but under ten times. The chain is built from TRBV19 and TRBJ1-1, with TRBD1 as a possible D gene (5 bases). With 6 bases removed from V and 8 bases from J, the gap between germline ends came to 16 bases. Per the germline V gene, CDR1 is LNHDA and CDR2 is SQIVND (reference sequence). The CDR3 loop spans 13 amino acids. CDR3 region: CASRSNGAPEAFF. In nucleotides, the CDR3 is TGTGCCAGTAGATCAAACGGGGCCCCCGAAGCTTTCTTT. Together with reference TRBV19 and TRBJ1-1, the CDR3 gives the full variable domain: DGGITQSPKYLFRKEGQNVTLSCEQNLNHDAMYWYRQDPGQGLRLIYYSQIVNDFQKGDIAEGYSVSREKKESFPLTVTSAQKNPTAFYLCASRSNGAPEAFFGQGTRLTVV.

This clonotype was picked up a small number of times. The rearrangement uses TRBV27 and TRBJ2-6; perhaps TRBD1 as D (5 bases). The CDR3 totals 18 residues. Trimming removed 0 bases from V and 0 bases from J, with 12 bases in between. In germline, CDR1 is MNHEY, CDR2 SMNVEV (reference sequence). CDR3 protein: CASSLSPGFSSGANVLTF. Written as DNA, the CDR3 is TGTGCCAGCAGTTTATCCCCAGGGTTTAGCTCTGGGGCCAACGTCCTGACTTTC.

This clonotype was counted between two and nine times. J is TRBJ1-1 and V is TRBV7-8; TRBD1 might be the D (6 bases). The V end was cut by 1 base, the J end by 1 base, with 13 bases between. CDR3 size: 16 residues. Germline V gene lookup returns CDR1 SGHVS and CDR2 FQNEAQ. CDR3 coding DNA: TGTGCCAGCAGCTTAGGGGGGCGGACAACGAACACTGAAGCTTTCTTT. This codes for CASSLGGRTTNTEAFF.

J is TRBJ1-3 and V is TRBV6-2 or TRBV6-3, with D uncertain. V was cut by 7 bases and J by 0 bases, with 7 bases left in between. CDR1 is MNHEY, CDR2 SVGEGT, per germline. The CDR3 is 13 residues long. CDR3 DNA sequence: TGTGCCAGCACCTCACCCTCTGGAAACACCATATATTTT. It codes for CASTSPSGNTIYF.

At least ten counts were recorded for this clonotype. Its ends do not fully match the called genes, so a read error is possible. V and J are TRBV12-3 or TRBV12-4 and TRBJ1-2; maybe TRBD1 (5 bases). The CDR3 consists of 13 residues. The CDR3 DNA follows: TGTGCCAGCAGCTTAGGTAGGGGATATGGCTACACCTTC. It yields the protein CASSLGRGYGYTF.

This clonotype was seen ten or more times. The chain employs TRBV28 and TRBJ1-2; TRBD1 aligns across 9 bases. The germline CDR1 and CDR2 sequences are MDHEN and SYDVKM. Germline trimming cut 5 bases from V and 0 bases from J; bases unmatched to any gene: 4. The CDR3 sequence is 15 residues long. The CDR3 reads CASSTQGATNYGYTF. The CDR3 DNA follows: TGTGCCAGCAGTACACAGGGGGCAACTAACTATGGCTACACCTTC.

This clonotype has only a few counts. The gene calls are TRBV30 and TRBJ1-1; D is possibly TRBD1 (6 bases). With 0 bases removed from V and 10 bases from J, the gap between germline ends came to 21 bases. This CDR3 has 15 residues. CDR1 is GTSNPN, CDR2 SVGIG, per germline (reference sequence). CDR3: CAWSVQLPTGGRAFF. The CDR3 coding sequence is TGTGCCTGGAGTGTACAACTCCCAACGGGGGGCAGAGCTTTCTTT.

The rearrangement joins TRBV27 to TRBJ2-3; D is perhaps TRBD1 or TRBD2 (5 bases each). The V gene lost 3 bases and the J gene lost 0 bases, with 22 bases spanning the gap. The germline gives CDR1 MNHEY, CDR2 SMNVEV (reference sequence). The CDR3 length is 19 residues. The CDR3 spells CASSFDARGRLGSTDTQYF. For the CDR3, the DNA is TGTGCCAGCAGTTTCGACGCTCGGGGCAGGCTTGGAAGCACAGATACGCAGTATTTT.

This clonotype was seen just once. The V and J genes are TRBV19 and TRBJ1-2; TRBD1 matches at 10 bases. V was clipped by 7 bases and J by 6 bases; unmatched bases: 5. CDR1 is LNHDA and CDR2 is SQIVND in the germline V gene (reference sequence). The CDR3 has 13 amino acids. CDR3 amino acids: CASNPGTGDGYTF. CDR3 sequence (DNA): TGTGCCAGTAACCCAGGGACAGGGGATGGCTACACCTTC.

This clonotype appeared many times. This rearrangement joins TRBV20-1 to TRBJ1-5, with a weak D call TRBD1 (6 bases). The CDR3 is made up of 14 amino acids. V dropped 7 bases and J dropped 7 bases, with 20 bases sitting between them. Germline-derived CDR1 and CDR2 are DFQATT and SNEGSKA (reference sequence). CDR3 protein: CSGRTEGVSQPQHF. The DNA for the CDR3 is TGCAGTGGGAGGACAGAGGGGGTATCCCAGCCCCAGCATTTT.

Concerning this clonotype: Here the CDR3 omits its conserved ending phenylalanine or tryptophan, so a read error is the likely source. This chain links TRBV6-9 with TRBJ1-2, with D maybe TRBD1 (5 bases). The CDR3 contains 14 residues. V gave up 3 bases and J gave up 7 bases, with 15 bases separating them. The V gene's germline CDR1 is MNHGY and CDR2 SVAAGI. CDR3 coding DNA: TGTGCCAGCAGTTACTCCCAGGGCCGAGGTGGCTACACCTCC. It codes for CASSYSQGRGGYTS.

As for this clonotype: A read error may produce the germline difference seen at one junction end. V gene TRBV20-1 combines with J gene TRBJ1-1; no definite D call. Germline V gene data show CDR1 as DFQATT and CDR2 as SNEGSKA (reference sequence). The CDR3 consists of 13 residues. CDR3 region: CSARVNRNIEAFF. The CDR3 DNA is TGCAGTGCTAGAGTCAACAGAAACATTGAAGCTTTCTTT.

The rearrangement uses TRBV10-3 and TRBJ1-6, with a tentative D call TRBD1 (6 bases). The CDR3 runs to 12 residues. Germline CDR1 reads ENHRY; CDR2 reads SYGVKD. The CDR3 DNA is TGTGTAGAAGGGGGTTTAGGTTCACCCCTCCACTTT. Translated, it gives CVEGGLGSPLHF.

The sample holds many counts of this clonotype. The chain links TRBV3-1 to TRBJ1-2; 8 bases match TRBD1. V was pared by 4 bases and J by 8 bases, with 6 bases of the junction left unmatched. Germline V lookup: CDR1 LGHDT, CDR2 YNNKEL (reference sequence). The CDR3 runs 13 residues. The CDR3 coding sequence is TGTGCCAGCAGCCGACAGGGGAGCGGCGGCTACACCTTC. Its translation: CASSRQGSGGYTF.

J is TRBJ2-6 and V is TRBV10-3; no firm D call. V lost 2 bases, J lost 0 bases, and 2 bases lay in between. This CDR3 is built from 14 residues. Germline V lookup: CDR1 ENHRY, CDR2 SYGVKD. For the CDR3, the DNA is TGTGCCATCAGTGAGAGCTCTGGGGCCAACGTCCTGACTTTC. This translates into CAISESSGANVLTF.

This clonotype was detected ten times or more. The J gene is TRBJ1-2, the V gene TRBV6-1; 7 nucleotides agree with TRBD1. V shed 6 bases, J shed 8 bases, and the junction held 9 bases outside the gene matches. Germline V gives CDR1 MNHNS, CDR2 SASEGT. The CDR3 length is 13 residues. Written as DNA, the CDR3 is TGTGCCAGCAGAAACAGGGGTTTTCAGGGCTACACCTTC. This codes for CASRNRGFQGYTF.

This clonotype was observed at least ten times. The chain couples TRBV28 to TRBJ1-2; D gene ambiguous. Trimming left V 2 bases short and J 3 bases short, with 10 bases between. The CDR3 extends over 14 amino acids. Germline CDR1 and CDR2: MDHEN and SYDVKM. The CDR3 loop is CASSLISLDYGYTF. As DNA, the CDR3 is TGTGCCAGCAGTTTAATCAGTCTCGACTATGGCTACACCTTC.

This clonotype was observed many times. This chain links TRBV7-2 with TRBJ2-7, with 9 bases matching TRBD1. V was pared by 4 bases and J by 4 bases, with 5 bases of the junction left unmatched. The CDR3 is 14 amino acids. Germline CDR1 is SGHTA and CDR2 is FQGNSA. CDR3 region: CASSSHRGQYEQYF. The CDR3 DNA reads as TGTGCCAGCAGCTCGCACAGGGGGCAGTACGAGCAGTACTTC.